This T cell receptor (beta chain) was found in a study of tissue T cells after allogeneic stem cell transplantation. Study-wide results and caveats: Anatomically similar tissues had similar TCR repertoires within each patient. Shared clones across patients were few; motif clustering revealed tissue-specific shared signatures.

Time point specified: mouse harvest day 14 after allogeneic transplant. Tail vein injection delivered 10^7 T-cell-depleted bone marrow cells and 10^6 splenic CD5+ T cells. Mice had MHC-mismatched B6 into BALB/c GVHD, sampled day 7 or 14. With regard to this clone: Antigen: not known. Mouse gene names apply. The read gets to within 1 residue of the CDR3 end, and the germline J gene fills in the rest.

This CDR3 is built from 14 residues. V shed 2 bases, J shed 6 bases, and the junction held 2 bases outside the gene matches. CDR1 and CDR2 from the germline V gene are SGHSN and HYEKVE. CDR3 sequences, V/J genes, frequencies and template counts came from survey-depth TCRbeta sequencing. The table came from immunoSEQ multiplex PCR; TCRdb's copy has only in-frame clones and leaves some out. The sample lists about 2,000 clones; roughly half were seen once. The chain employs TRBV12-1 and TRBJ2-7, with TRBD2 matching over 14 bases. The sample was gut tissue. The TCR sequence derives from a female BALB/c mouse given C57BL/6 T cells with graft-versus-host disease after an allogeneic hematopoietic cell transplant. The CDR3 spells CASSPGLGGREQYF. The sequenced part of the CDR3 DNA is TGTGCCAGCTCTCCGGGACTGGGGGGGCGTGAACAGTAC.